The TCR beta chain under discussion was sequenced for a study of shared clonotypes between healthy human individuals. With V trimmed by 3 bases and J by 5 bases, 15 bases remained unmatched. This CDR3 region has 19 residues. Germline CDR1 and CDR2: SGHRS and YFSETQ. Genomic DNA of every subset was divided equally among multiple immunoSEQ plates. Profiling relied on immunoSEQ multiplex PCR, and the TCRdb table lists in-frame clones only, not all of them. This sample has about 470,000 clones; 79% occur once, and the top ten carry under 15%. Sequencing used PBMCs. The sequence derives from a woman between 35 and 50 years old in good health. Some clones in this sample may be carry-over from other donors' samples. The chain is built from TRBV5-1 and TRBJ2-2; 11 bases line up with TRBD2. The CDR3 bases are TGCGCCAGCAGCTCACCACTACTAAGTAGCGGGAGGGAGACCGGGGAGCTGTTTTTT. Its protein is CASSSPLLSSGRETGELFF.